This TCR beta chain was recorded in a study of blood T cells in healthy people across ages. Notes on the study in general: Relative to aged donors, long-lived donors carried more naive CD4+ cells and displayed higher diversity.

Ten or more counts support this clonotype. Its cognate antigen is unknown. Combining a sample-barcoded 5' primer with a J-beta primer mix, a second PCR ran for roughly 6 to 12 cycles. Each CDR3 protein is one row after TCRdb ran MiXCR on the 5' RACE reads. The sample lists 630,000 or so distinct CDR3 sequences; approximately 29% were seen once. Germline-derived CDR1 and CDR2 are SGHRS and YFSETQ. The CDR3 length is 15 residues. After removal of 1 base from V and 5 bases from J, the junction contained 5 bases not matched to a gene. The chain recombines TRBV5-1 with TRBJ2-1, with TRBD2 matching over 8 bases. Material for sequencing was blood. The source is a woman of 80 years or more in good health. The CDR3 loop reads CASSLTAGVNNEQFF. The CDR3 DNA is TGCGCCAGCAGCTTGACAGCGGGGGTAAACAATGAGCAGTTCTTC.